Reported below is one TCR beta chain. The data originate from a study of blood T cell repertoires in COVID-19. Only in-frame clones appear in the TCRdb table, and some are missing; sequencing was by immunoSEQ multiplex PCR. The data show under 250,000 clones, 80% seen once. The sample taken for sequencing was peripheral blood. This TCR was sampled from a woman in her 70s with acute or convalescent COVID-19.

The CDR3 spells CSVDRSEAFF. The DNA for the CDR3 is TGCAGCGTTGACAGGTCTGAAGCTTTCTTT. V and J are TRBV29-1 and TRBJ1-1; no reliable D call. This CDR3 is built from 10 residues. Germline V gene lookup returns CDR1 SQVTM and CDR2 ANQGSEA. Trimming cost V 3 bases and J 6 bases, with 5 bases left between them.